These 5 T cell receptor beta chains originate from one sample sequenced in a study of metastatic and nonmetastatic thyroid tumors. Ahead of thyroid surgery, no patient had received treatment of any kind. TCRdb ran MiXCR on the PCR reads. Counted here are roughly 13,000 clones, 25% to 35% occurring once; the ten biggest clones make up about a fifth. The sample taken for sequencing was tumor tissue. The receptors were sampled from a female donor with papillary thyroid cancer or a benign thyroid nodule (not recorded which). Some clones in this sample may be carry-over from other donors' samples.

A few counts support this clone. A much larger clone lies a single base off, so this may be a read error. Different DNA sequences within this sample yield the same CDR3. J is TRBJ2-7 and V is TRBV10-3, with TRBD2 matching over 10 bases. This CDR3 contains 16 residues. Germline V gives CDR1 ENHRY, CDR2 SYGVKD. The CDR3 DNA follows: TGTGCCGTCAGTGAGGCAATAGCGGGAGGTGTCGACGAGCAGTACTTC. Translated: CAVSEAIAGGVDEQYF.

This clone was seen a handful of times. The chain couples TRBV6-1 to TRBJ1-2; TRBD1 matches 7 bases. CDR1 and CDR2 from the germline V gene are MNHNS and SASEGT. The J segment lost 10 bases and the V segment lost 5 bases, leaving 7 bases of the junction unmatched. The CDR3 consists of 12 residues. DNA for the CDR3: TGTGCCAGCAGTCTGACAGGGTACATCTACACCTTC. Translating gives CASSLTGYIYTF.

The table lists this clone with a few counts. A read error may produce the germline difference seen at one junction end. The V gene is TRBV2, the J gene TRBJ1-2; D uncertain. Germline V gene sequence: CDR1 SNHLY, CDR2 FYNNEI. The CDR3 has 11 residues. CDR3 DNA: TGTACCAGCAAGGCGGTCTATGGCTACACCTTC. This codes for CTSKAVYGYTF.

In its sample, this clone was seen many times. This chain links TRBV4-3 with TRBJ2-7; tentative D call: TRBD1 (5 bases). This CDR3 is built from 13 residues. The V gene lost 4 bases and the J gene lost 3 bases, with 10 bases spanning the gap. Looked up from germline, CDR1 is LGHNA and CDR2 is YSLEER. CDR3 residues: CASSRFRDYEQYF. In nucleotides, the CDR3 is TGCGCCAGCAGCCGGTTCAGGGACTACGAGCAGTACTTC.

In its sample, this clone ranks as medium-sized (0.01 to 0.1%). The CDR3 sequence: CASSVAAGAVNTEAFF. CDR3 sequence (DNA): TGTGCCAGCAGCGTAGCAGCAGGGGCAGTGAACACTGAAGCTTTCTTT. This chain links TRBV9 with TRBJ1-1; possible D gene TRBD1, 6 bases. Per the germline V gene, CDR1 is SGDLS and CDR2 is YYNGEE. Trimming pared 0 bases from V and 0 bases from J, leaving 12 bases between. The CDR3 has 16 residues. Drawing the rest from reference TRBV9 and TRBJ1-1, the complete variable domain is DSGVTQTPKHLITATGQRVTLRCSPRSGDLSVYWYQQSLDQGLQFLIQYYNGEERAKGNILERFSAQQFPDLHSELNLSSLELGDSALYFCASSVAAGAVNTEAFFGQGTRLTVV.